This T cell receptor beta chain was identified in a study of cytomegalovirus exposure and HLA in healthy donors. This CDR3 region has 15 residues. V lost 1 base and J 2 bases, leaving 10 bases between the germline ends. CDR1 and CDR2 from the germline V gene are LNHNV and YYDKDF (reference sequence). PCR used 60 Vbeta primers and 13 Jbeta primers. The repertoire was sequenced with immunoSEQ multiplex PCR; TCRdb's copy has only in-frame clones and lacks some. This repertoire includes 150,000 to 250,000 clones. To note about this clone: The target antigen is unknown.

Overall study results and limits: The authors enumerated roughly 180 TCR beta chains as linked to cytomegalovirus.

The genes are TRBV15 and TRBJ2-3, with D maybe TRBD2 (6 bases). Specimen: PBMCs. The sequence derives from a boy between 10 and 17 years old in good health and CMV-seronegative. The CDR3 loop reads CATSRGREPTDTQYF. In nucleotides, the CDR3 is TGTGCCACCAGCAGAGGCCGGGAGCCCACAGATACGCAGTATTTT.